The present entry profiles one TCR beta chain with its context. Germline V CDR1 and CDR2: SGHAT, FQDESV (reference sequence). The CDR3 covers 13 residues. With 1 base removed from V and 5 bases from J, the gap between germline ends came to 8 bases. The data were taken from a study of blood T cell repertoires in COVID-19. The assay was immunoSEQ multiplex PCR, and TCRdb's table has in-frame clones only and misses some. Of a few hundred thousand clones detected, 82% appear once; the ten largest clones hold roughly 4.7%. Sample: PBMCs or T cells enriched from blood (not recorded which). This clonotype was sampled from a man in his forties who had been exposed to COVID-19. The chain joins TRBV11-1 to TRBJ1-2; tentative D call: TRBD1 (6 bases). The CDR3 loop is CASSLEGGYGYTF. CDR3 DNA: TGTGCCAGCAGCTTAGAAGGGGGTTATGGCTACACCTTC.